This TCR beta chain was recovered during a study of blood T cell repertoires in COVID-19. Study context: The origin of the acute and convalescent COVID-19 samples was the United States, Italy and Spain. PBMCs, B-cell-depleted T cells, or T cells provided the cDNA or gDNA that made up the material.

Seattle's cohort entered during active infection and was followed longitudinally. With 4 bases clipped from V and 7 bases from J, the junction kept 0 bases outside the gene matches. The CDR3 is 11 amino acids. How the authors handled the data: Counts of nucleated cells, estimated from reference gene primer amplification, were obtained. Sequencing was performed with immunoSEQ multiplex PCR; in TCRdb, only in-frame clones are kept and a portion is missing. V, J and clone size are taken as reported in that table, and D and trimming were inferred from the DNA itself. The sample lists more than 300,000 clones, roughly 90% seen once, with about 1% in the top ten.

Sequencing was done on a sample of peripheral blood. The sequence was obtained from a woman in her 40s with COVID-19, enrolled during active disease. The chain has TRBV12-3 or TRBV12-4 and TRBJ1-1, with 7 bases identical to TRBD1. CDR3 region: CASSWDSEAFF. The CDR3 nucleotides read TGTGCCAGCAGTTGGGACAGTGAAGCTTTCTTT.